This TCR beta chain was sequenced during a study of blood T cell repertoires in COVID-19. The wider study: From the United States, Italy and Spain came samples of acute and convalescent COVID-19.

Authors' methods: The assay estimated nucleated cells by amplifying reference gene primers. Some clones are missing from TCRdb's copy, which holds only in-frame ones; the method was immunoSEQ multiplex PCR. That table supplies the V and J calls and clone size; D and trimming were determined from the DNA. The sample lists over 250,000 clones; around 84% were seen once. Participants, roughly 18 to 90 years old, spanned fewer than 30 US areas. Cohort placement rested on clinical history that participants reported themselves. The CDR3 has 13 residues. Germline assignment: CDR1 MDHEN and CDR2 SYDVKM. Germline trimming cut 7 bases from V and 5 bases from J; bases unmatched to any gene: 8.

The sequence derives from a man aged 25-45 years with acute COVID-19. The rearrangement uses TRBV28 and TRBJ2-7; 7 bases fit TRBD2. The specimen was PBMCs or T cells enriched from blood (not recorded which). The CDR3 nucleotides are TGTGCCAGCACCCGCGGGGGTGAGGACGAGCAGTACGTC. It translates to CASTRGGEDEQYV.